This T cell receptor (beta chain) was obtained from a study of cytomegalovirus exposure and HLA in healthy donors. PCR involved 60 Vbeta and 13 Jbeta primers. The method was immunoSEQ multiplex PCR; TCRdb's version includes in-frame clones alone and lacks a portion of them. The sample includes 150,000 or so clones, approximately 70% of them seen just once. Trimming stripped 1 base from V and 4 bases from J, with 11 bases between. The CDR3 covers 15 residues. Germline assignment: CDR1 SNHLY and CDR2 FYNNEI. The receptor was derived from a young woman in good health and CMV-seronegative. The chain joins TRBV2 to TRBJ2-1; D unclear. The sample taken for sequencing was PBMCs. The DNA of the CDR3 is TGTGCCAGCAGTGAAGACGGAGTGAAGTACAATGAGCAGTTCTTC. Translated, it gives CASSEDGVKYNEQFF.